This T cell receptor (beta chain) came from a study of blood T cells in healthy people across ages. CDR1 and CDR2 from the germline V gene are MDHEN and SYDVKM. V was shortened by 3 bases and J by 4 bases, with 9 bases between the two germline ends. This CDR3 has 14 residues. A second PCR, run for about 6 to 11 cycles, used a sample-barcoded 5' primer plus a J-beta primer mix. TCRdb re-called the 5' RACE reads with MiXCR, one entry per CDR3 protein. Among 1.5 million to 2 million distinct CDR3 sequences listed, roughly 50% were seen once. V gene TRBV28 combines with J gene TRBJ1-4; no clear D gene. This sequence was found in a woman aged 40-49 years in good health. Sequenced material: blood. The CDR3 reads CASSFRQHNEKLFF. DNA for the CDR3: TGTGCCAGCAGTTTCCGGCAGCATAATGAAAAACTGTTTTTT.